Below, 29 T cell receptor beta chains from the same sample are listed, as sequenced in a study of CD8 T cells in ankylosing spondylitis. MiXCR was run by TCRdb on the 5' RACE reads, yielding one entry per CDR3 protein. The sample yields 250,000 or so distinct CDR3 sequences, 20% to 30% seen once. What was sequenced was blood, either unsorted or a sorted T cell fraction (not recorded which). The source of these receptors is a male donor with ankylosing spondylitis or in good health (not recorded which).

This clonotype turned up a few times. The gene calls are TRBV6-1 and TRBJ2-7; D is possibly TRBD1 (6 bases). Germline CDR1 MNHNS, CDR2 SASEGT. V lost 6 bases, J lost 6 bases, and 18 bases lay in between. CDR3 length equals 14 residues. The CDR3 nucleotides read TGTGCCAGCAGCCAGGGGCAGGGTGGGCCCGAGCAGTACTTC. Its protein is CASSQGQGGPEQYF.

The V call is TRBV6-5, the J call TRBJ2-7, with D unclear. CDR1 is MNHEY, CDR2 SVGAGI, per germline. V was pared by 0 bases and J by 4 bases, with 7 bases between. The CDR3 runs 13 residues. In nucleotides, the CDR3 is TGTGCCAGCAGTTACTCGACCCAGTACGAGCAGTACTTC. Translating it yields CASSYSTQYEQYF.

The chain joins TRBV29-1 to TRBJ1-6; tentatively, D is TRBD1 (5 bases). V lost 6 bases to trimming and J lost 8 bases, with 17 bases between them. This CDR3 region has 14 residues. Looked up from germline, CDR1 is SQVTM and CDR2 is ANQGSEA. The CDR3 DNA is TGCAGCGTCCAACTGCAGGGCGCGGATTCACCCCTCCACTTT. This encodes CSVQLQGADSPLHF.

J is TRBJ2-3 and V is TRBV6-5; 7 nucleotides agree with TRBD1. In germline, CDR1 is MNHEY, CDR2 SVGAGI. V lost 7 bases, J lost 9 bases, and 4 bases stayed unmatched. The CDR3 is 11 amino acids. The CDR3 region is CASTAGGTQYF. As DNA, the CDR3 is TGTGCCAGCACCGCAGGGGGAACGCAGTATTTT.

V gene TRBV5-6 combines with J gene TRBJ2-4; D unclear. Looked up from germline, CDR1 is SGHDT and CDR2 is YYEEEE. CDR3 length: 16 residues. Trimming removed 1 base at V and 4 bases at J, with 15 bases between. The CDR3 bases are TGTGCCAGCAGCTTGTTTACGAACCAAGGAAAAAACATTCAGTACTTC. Residues: CASSLFTNQGKNIQYF.

The chain recombines TRBV6-1 with TRBJ2-7, with D maybe TRBD2 (8 bases). CDR3 length: 16 amino acids. CDR1 is MNHNS, CDR2 SASEGT, per germline. Trimming stripped 6 bases from V and 4 bases from J, with 22 bases between. As DNA, the CDR3 is TGTGCCAGCAGGACAGGGATGGCGGGGGGAAAATACGAGCAGTACTTC. Its translation is CASRTGMAGGKYEQYF.

A few counts support this clonotype. The chain couples TRBV20-1 to TRBJ2-1; D uncertain. V lost 2 bases and J lost 0, with 17 bases in between. In germline, CDR1 is DFQATT, CDR2 SNEGSKA (reference sequence). There are 17 residues in the CDR3. The CDR3 coding sequence is TGCAGTGCTAGACCCGGTCTATCCCCGGCCTCCTACAATGAGCAGTTCTTC. Residues: CSARPGLSPASYNEQFF.

This rearrangement joins TRBV6-1 to TRBJ2-7; TRBD2 might be the D (6 bases). The germline V gene has CDR1 MNHNS and CDR2 SASEGT. The CDR3 length is 14 residues. The V and J ends lost 4 bases and 6 bases respectively, with 16 bases between them. The CDR3: CASSVEDYSGEQYF. In nucleotides, the CDR3 is TGTGCCAGCAGTGTCGAGGACTACTCGGGCGAGCAGTACTTC.

The V and J genes are TRBV15 and TRBJ2-4; 9 bases are a match to TRBD1. The CDR3 is 13 amino acids. Per germline, CDR1 LNHNV and CDR2 YYDKDF (reference sequence). Trimming at V came to 5 bases and at J to 8 bases, leaving 4 bases not matched to a gene. The CDR3 DNA sequence: TGTGCCACCAGCGTCAACAGGGGGCACATTCAGTACTTC. Amino acid sequence: CATSVNRGHIQYF.

In this sample, this clonotype turned up many times. This rearrangement joins TRBV6-1 to TRBJ2-3; the D gene could be TRBD1 or TRBD2 (5 bases each). CDR1 is MNHNS and CDR2 is SASEGT in the germline V gene. The CDR3 consists of 15 residues. Trimming pared 6 bases from V and 2 bases from J, leaving 15 bases between. The CDR3 spells CASSSQGDYTDTQYF. In DNA form, the CDR3 reads TGTGCCAGCAGCTCCCAGGGAGATTACACAGATACGCAGTATTTT.

This clonotype was observed at least ten times. The V call is TRBV29-1, the J call TRBJ2-7, with D perhaps given as TRBD1 or TRBD2 (5 bases each). The V gene's germline CDR1 is SQVTM and CDR2 ANQGSEA. V was pared by 6 bases and J by 4 bases, with 19 bases between. The CDR3 spans 14 residues. In nucleotides, the CDR3 is TGCAGCGTCGATATCCGAGGGGTAGTGTACGAGCAGTACTTC. Encoded protein: CSVDIRGVVYEQYF.

The genes are TRBV6-4 and TRBJ2-6; D is ambiguous. Germline V CDR1 and CDR2: MRHNA, SNTAGT. V lost 3 bases and J 2 bases, leaving 8 bases between the germline ends. CDR3 length: 15 residues. The CDR3 here is CASSEGWAGANVLTF. The CDR3 DNA is TGTGCCAGCAGTGAGGGTTGGGCTGGGGCCAACGTCCTGACTTTC.

This clonotype was picked up many times. V usage is TRBV28 and J usage is TRBJ2-7; no clear D gene. V was clipped by 2 bases and J by 7 bases, with 12 bases between them. Germline CDR1 reads MDHEN; CDR2 reads SYDVKM. CDR3 length equals 13 residues. The CDR3: CASSLTTPAEQYF. In DNA, the CDR3 is TGTGCCAGCAGTTTAACGACCCCCGCAGAGCAGTACTTC.

V is TRBV12-3 or TRBV12-4 and J is TRBJ2-1, with 8 bases fitting TRBD1. V dropped 7 bases and J dropped 7; count of bases not matched to a gene: 6. The length of the CDR3 is 13 residues. CDR3 sequence reads: CASTSDRANEQFF. In DNA form, the CDR3 reads TGTGCCAGCACTTCGGACAGGGCGAATGAGCAGTTCTTC.

The chain has TRBV20-1 and TRBJ2-3; TRBD2 aligns across 9 bases. The trim removed 0 bases at V and 3 bases at J, leaving 4 bases unmatched. This CDR3 has 15 amino acids. The germline V gene has CDR1 DFQATT and CDR2 SNEGSKA (reference sequence). CDR3 DNA: TGCAGTGCTAGAGATCTAGGACTAGCGACAGATACGCAGTATTTT. It yields the protein CSARDLGLATDTQYF.

This clonotype was seen a few times. This chain joins TRBV20-1 and TRBJ1-1, with D tentatively TRBD1 (5 bases). The CDR3 contains 14 residues. From germline, CDR1 is DFQATT and CDR2 SNEGSKA (reference sequence). Trimming removed 3 bases from V and 0 bases from J, with 11 bases in between. Written as DNA, the CDR3 is TGCAGTGCTAGCCCCGGGGCCGTGAACACTGAAGCTTTCTTT. Its translation: CSASPGAVNTEAFF.

This clonotype showed up many times. The rearrangement links TRBV28 to TRBJ1-1; tentatively, D is TRBD1 (6 bases). Germline V gene sequence: CDR1 MDHEN, CDR2 SYDVKM. The V end was cut by 5 bases, the J end by 5 bases, with 21 bases between. The CDR3 length is 16 residues. Here the CDR3 DNA reads TGTGCCAGCAGTGATGGGACACCTCAACCGGGGACTGAAGCTTTCTTT. This codes for CASSDGTPQPGTEAFF.

This clonotype was detected ten times or more. V gene TRBV5-1 combines with J gene TRBJ2-2; D perhaps matches TRBD2 (7 bases). Germline assignment: CDR1 SGHRS and CDR2 YFSETQ. V dropped 4 bases and J dropped 7 bases, with 20 bases sitting between them. The CDR3 has 16 residues. The CDR3 DNA sequence: TGCGCCAGCAGCAACGCGGGGGCCCAGTCTGGCGGGGAGCTGTTTTTT. This encodes CASSNAGAQSGGELFF.

The chain employs TRBV20-1 and TRBJ1-1, with D perhaps matching TRBD1 (6 bases). The CDR3 sequence is 15 residues long. Germline V gene lookup returns CDR1 DFQATT and CDR2 SNEGSKA (reference sequence). Between the trimmed V and J ends, which lost 0 bases and 6 bases, there was a span of 17 bases. The DNA for the CDR3 is TGCAGTGCTAGAGATAGCGGGGACATTACCGCTGAAGCTTTCTTT. It encodes CSARDSGDITAEAFF.

Of note for this clonotype: One end of the junction fails to match germline, which may point to a read error. V is TRBV2 and J is TRBJ2-1, with D tentatively TRBD1 or TRBD2 (6 bases each). This CDR3 has 14 residues. Germline CDR1 and CDR2: SNHLY and FYNNEI. Here the CDR3 reads CVSSTRGRYNEQFF. CDR3 sequence (DNA): TGTGTCAGCTCTACCCGGGGGCGGTACAATGAGCAGTTCTTC.

For this clonotype: A read error is likely, as this CDR3 ends without the conserved phenylalanine or tryptophan. No DNA is shown, since the ends of the CDR3 on it are uncertain; the CDR3 is the one TCRdb lists. V is TRBV20-1 and J is TRBJ1-3; TRBD1 is the table's D call and was not checked against the DNA. The CDR3 length is 13 residues, termini included. Germline CDR1 DFQATT, CDR2 SNEGSKA (reference sequence). Here the CDR3 reads CSARPPHPEGLVS.

This chain uses TRBV5-5 with TRBJ2-7, with 9 bases lining up with TRBD1. The germline V gene encodes CDR1 SGHKS and CDR2 YYEKEE (reference sequence). Trimming took 6 bases from V and 3 from J; bases not matched to a gene: 7. This CDR3 region has 14 residues. The CDR3, as DNA: TGTGCCAGCACCATACCGGGACAGGGCTACGAGCAGTACTTC. It codes for CASTIPGQGYEQYF. The whole variable domain, filled in from reference TRBV5-5 and TRBJ2-7, reads DAGVTQSPTHLIKTRGQQVTLRCSPISGHKSVSWYQQVLGQGPQFIFQYYEKEERGRGNFPDRFSARQFPNYSSELNVNALLLGDSALYLCASTIPGQGYEQYFGPGTRLTVT.

This clonotype was found a few times. This chain joins TRBV29-1 and TRBJ1-2; 7 bases agree with TRBD1. J lost 7 bases, V lost 4 bases, and 18 bases had no gene match. CDR1 is SQVTM, CDR2 ANQGSEA, per germline. The CDR3 contains 16 residues. The CDR3 sequence: CSVGTGRRAQYPGYTF. CDR3 in DNA: TGCAGCGTTGGGACAGGACGGAGGGCCCAATATCCTGGCTACACCTTC.

This clonotype was seen many times. The chain joins TRBV20-1 to TRBJ1-6; no clear D. The V gene's germline CDR1 is DFQATT and CDR2 SNEGSKA (reference sequence). Trimming removed 6 bases at V and 8 bases at J, with 14 bases between. The CDR3 extends over 13 amino acids. CDR3 residues: CSAREDGDSPLHF. The CDR3 DNA reads TGCAGTGCGAGGGAGGATGGAGATTCACCCCTCCACTTT.

The chain couples TRBV7-3 to TRBJ1-6, with unresolved D. Germline CDR1 and CDR2: SGHTA and FQGTGA. The length of the CDR3 is 15 residues. Trimming left V 3 bases short and J 4 bases short, with 10 bases between. CDR3 sequence: CASSLNGMYNSPLHF. The CDR3 bases are TGTGCCAGCAGCTTGAACGGAATGTATAATTCACCCCTCCACTTT.

This clonotype was counted many times. The rearrangement links TRBV10-3 to TRBJ2-7; D possibly corresponds to TRBD1 (6 bases). Trimming took 6 bases from V and 0 from J, leaving 9 bases between them. CDR1 is ENHRY, CDR2 SYGVKD, per germline. The CDR3 extends over 13 amino acids. CDR3 protein: CAISDRSSYEQYF. CDR3 DNA sequence: TGTGCCATCAGCGACAGGAGCTCCTACGAGCAGTACTTC.

This clonotype was observed many times. The chain is built from TRBV20-1 and TRBJ1-5; D is possibly TRBD1 (5 bases). Looked up from germline, CDR1 is DFQATT and CDR2 is SNEGSKA (reference sequence). The CDR3 consists of 15 residues. V lost 2 bases, J lost 1 base, and 12 bases lay in between. Here the CDR3 DNA reads TGCAGTGCTAGAACTGGGGGGGTAAGCAATCAGCCCCAGCATTTT. Amino acids: CSARTGGVSNQPQHF.

This clonotype appeared many times. The rearrangement links TRBV7-9 to TRBJ2-5, with unresolved D. Trimming removed 5 bases from V and 5 bases from J, with 15 bases in between. From germline, CDR1 is SEHNR and CDR2 FQNEAQ (reference sequence). CDR3 length: 14 residues. The DNA of the CDR3 is TGTGCCAGCAGCGCCAGGTCTAGTGGGGAGACCCAGTACTTC. As protein: CASSARSSGETQYF.

This clonotype appeared many times. This chain links TRBV12-3 or TRBV12-4 with TRBJ2-3; no reliable D call. V gave up 1 base and J gave up 6 bases, with 2 bases separating them. This CDR3 has 11 amino acids. The chain's CDR3 is CASSLVDTQYF. CDR3 bases: TGTGCCAGCAGTTTAGTGGATACGCAGTATTTT.